This TCR beta chain stems from a study of cytomegalovirus exposure and HLA in healthy donors. Both 60 Vbeta primers and 13 Jbeta primers went into the PCR. Profiling relied on immunoSEQ multiplex PCR, and the TCRdb table lists in-frame clones only, not all of them. The sample records about 82,000 clones, 63% being singletons. The V and J ends lost 6 bases and 0 bases, in that order; junction bases with no gene match: 8. CDR3 length equals 16 residues. Germline V gene data show CDR1 as MNHEY and CDR2 as SMNVEV (reference sequence). This TCR came from a woman aged 40 to 50 in good health and CMV-seropositive. The chain recombines TRBV27 with TRBJ2-7; 10 bases fit TRBD2. Sequenced material: PBMCs. The CDR3 coding sequence is TGTGCCAGCAGGCCCCCGGGACTAGCGTCCTCCTACGAGCAGTACTTC. Amino acid sequence: CASRPPGLASSYEQYF.